Below are 9 T cell receptor beta chains sequenced from a single sample in a study of response to subunit inactivated influenza vaccine. TCRdb ran MiXCR on the RT-PCR reads and lists one entry per CDR3 protein. The sample carries hundreds of thousands of distinct CDR3 sequences, around 15% recorded once. The specimen was PBMCs from blood, collected 14 days before vaccination. The source of these receptors is a man in his fifties or sixties who received an inactivated influenza vaccine.

CDR3 amino acids: CSVAQDGGNQPQHF. CDR3 in DNA: TGCAGCGTTGCTCAGGACGGGGGCAATCAGCCCCAGCATTTT. V usage is TRBV29-1 and J usage is TRBJ1-5; D is unclear. The CDR3 is 14 residues long. Germline V CDR1 and CDR2: SQVTM, ANQGSEA. V was cut by 4 bases and J by 2 bases, with 12 bases left in between. The variable domain in full, completed from reference TRBV29-1 and TRBJ1-5, reads SAVISQKPSRDICQRGTSLTIQCQVDSQVTMMFWYRQQPGQSLTLIATANQGSEATYESGFVIDKFPISRPNLTFSTLTVSNMSPEDSSIYLCSVAQDGGNQPQHFGDGTRLSIL.

Ten or more counts support this clonotype. The chain carries TRBV27 and TRBJ2-2; 12 positions agree with TRBD2. The trim removed 8 bases at V and 7 bases at J, leaving 11 bases unmatched. Germline CDR1 reads MNHEY; CDR2 reads SMNVEV (reference sequence). The CDR3 length is 16 residues. In nucleotides, the CDR3 is TGTGCCAGCGCCTTGACTAGCGGGAGTCTCTTCGGGGAGCTGTTTTTT. It yields the protein CASALTSGSLFGELFF.

The J gene is TRBJ2-3, the V gene TRBV12-3 or TRBV12-4; D may be TRBD1 or TRBD2 (5 bases each). Trimming took off 4 bases at V and 1 base at J, with 15 bases between the two ends. The CDR3 has 16 amino acids. The CDR3 loop reads CASSWGRAAGTDTQYF. CDR3 coding DNA: TGTGCCAGCAGTTGGGGACGGGCTGCGGGCACAGATACGCAGTATTTT.

The rearrangement uses TRBV5-6 and TRBJ2-5; D may correspond to TRBD1 or TRBD2 (5 bases each). Germline-derived CDR1 and CDR2 are SGHDT and YYEEEE. CDR3 length: 15 amino acids. The V end was cut by 3 bases, the J end by 5 bases, with 17 bases between. CDR3 coding DNA: TGTGCCAGCAGCTCGGGGCCCACACCCCGGGAGACCCAGTACTTC. This sequence encodes CASSSGPTPRETQYF.

The sample holds many counts of this clonotype. The chain employs TRBV5-1 and TRBJ2-7; D assignment may be TRBD1 or TRBD2 (5 bases each). V shed 4 bases and J shed 2 bases, with 10 bases lying between them. The CDR3 consists of 13 residues. Germline loops: CDR1 SGHRS, CDR2 YFSETQ. In DNA, the CDR3 is TGCGCCAGCAGCCGGGACGGGACCTACGAGCAGTACTTC. This sequence encodes CASSRDGTYEQYF. The full variable domain, rest sourced from reference TRBV5-1 and TRBJ2-7, is KAGVTQTPRYLIKTRGQQVTLSCSPISGHRSVSWYQQTPGQGLQFLFEYFSETQRNKGNFPGRFSGRQFSNSRSEMNVSTLELGDSALYLCASSRDGTYEQYFGPGTRLTVT.

This clonotype came up many times. The chain recombines TRBV15 with TRBJ2-2; 7 nucleotides line up with TRBD1. With V trimmed by 1 base and J by 5 bases, 4 bases remained unmatched. Germline V gene lookup returns CDR1 LNHNV and CDR2 YYDKDF (reference sequence). The CDR3 has 15 amino acids. CDR3: CATSRGTGSTGELFF. The CDR3 DNA reads TGTGCCACCAGCAGAGGGACAGGTTCGACCGGGGAGCTGTTTTTT.

This clonotype has a count of ten or more. CDR3 sequence reads: CASSATEGTDTQYF. The CDR3 bases are TGTGCCAGCAGTGCCACAGAAGGCACAGATACGCAGTATTTT. This chain uses TRBV2 with TRBJ2-3, with D uncertain. The CDR3 consists of 14 residues. In germline, CDR1 is SNHLY, CDR2 FYNNEI. V dropped 4 bases and J dropped 1 base, with 9 bases sitting between them.

The rearrangement uses TRBV13 and TRBJ2-2; possible D gene TRBD2, 6 bases. The CDR3 consists of 17 residues. Germline V CDR1 and CDR2: PRHDT, FYEKMQ (reference sequence). V was pared by 1 base and J by 5 bases, with 17 bases between. CDR3 in amino acids: CASSLEGTGRWTGELFF. The CDR3 bases are TGTGCCAGCAGCTTAGAAGGAACGGGGAGGTGGACCGGGGAGCTGTTTTTT.

This clonotype has more than one count but fewer than ten. The CDR3: CASGVVSSYEQYF. CDR3 coding DNA: TGTGCCAGCGGCGTGGTGTCCTCCTACGAGCAGTACTTC. The V and J genes are TRBV7-8 and TRBJ2-7; D is undetermined. The CDR3 length is 13 residues. V shed 8 bases and J shed 0 bases, with 11 bases lying between them. Germline CDR1 is SGHVS and CDR2 is FQNEAQ.